The 17 T cell receptor beta chains below all came from one sample that was sequenced in a study of type 1 and type 2 diabetes patients. Amplification started from genomic DNA. Amplification of the beta chain CDR3 used 30 forward and 13 reverse multiplex primers. One entry per CDR3 protein results from TCRdb running MiXCR on the multiplex PCR reads. The sample carries 250,000 or so distinct CDR3 sequences, around 50% recorded once. The sequenced sample consisted of peripheral blood mononuclear cells (PBMCs). The source is a man between 18 and 29 years old with type 2 diabetes.

J is TRBJ1-2 and V is TRBV7-2, with no clear D. Trimming took 4 bases from V and 2 from J, leaving 17 bases between them. CDR1 and CDR2 from the germline V gene are SGHTA and FQGNSA. The CDR3 totals 16 residues. This CDR3 is CASSSSTRAFNYGYTF. The CDR3 bases are TGTGCCAGCAGCTCGAGCACTCGGGCGTTCAACTATGGCTACACCTTC.

This chain connects TRBV12-3 or TRBV12-4 to TRBJ2-5, with unresolved D. This CDR3 has 13 residues. V was shortened by 3 bases and J by 2 bases, with 7 bases between the two germline ends. The CDR3 DNA sequence: TGTGCCAGCAGTTTCCGCCCACAAGAGACCCAGTACTTC. This gives the protein CASSFRPQETQYF.

This clonotype was recorded at least ten times. The rearrangement links TRBV19 to TRBJ2-7, with D perhaps TRBD1 or TRBD2 (5 bases each). Looked up from germline, CDR1 is LNHDA and CDR2 is SQIVND (reference sequence). The CDR3 runs 15 residues. Trimming took 0 bases from V and 3 from J, leaving 12 bases between them. CDR3: CASSIEGRKDYEQYF. The CDR3 region has the DNA TGTGCCAGTAGTATAGAGGGACGGAAAGACTACGAGCAGTACTTC. Full variable domain (rest looked up from reference TRBV19 and TRBJ2-7): DGGITQSPKYLFRKEGQNVTLSCEQNLNHDAMYWYRQDPGQGLRLIYYSQIVNDFQKGDIAEGYSVSREKKESFPLTVTSAQKNPTAFYLCASSIEGRKDYEQYFGPGTRLTVT.

The chain is built from TRBV7-2 and TRBJ2-7; 9 nucleotides line up with TRBD1. Germline loops: CDR1 SGHTA, CDR2 FQGNSA. The CDR3 has 15 amino acids. V dropped 6 bases and J dropped 7; count of bases not matched to a gene: 13. CDR3 residues: CASRRVRDRVKEQYF. CDR3 DNA: TGTGCCAGCAGGAGGGTACGGGACAGGGTGAAAGAGCAGTACTTC.

The V and J genes are TRBV10-1 and TRBJ2-3, with 9 positions matching TRBD1. CDR3 length: 15 residues. Germline values: CDR1 WNHNN, CDR2 SYGVQD (reference sequence). V dropped 6 bases and J dropped 6; count of bases not matched to a gene: 10. CDR3 amino acids: CASSGTGFRFDTQYF. The CDR3 nucleotides are TGCGCCAGCAGCGGGACAGGGTTCCGGTTTGATACGCAGTATTTT.

As to this clonotype: One junction end does not reproduce the germline sequence, and a read error may be involved. The CDR3 nucleotides read TGCGCCAGCAGTGGCAGACTAGCGGGAGGTATGAGCGAGCAGTACTTC. Amino acids: CASSGRLAGGMSEQYF. V and J are TRBV28 and TRBJ2-7; 13 bases agree with TRBD2. The length of the CDR3 is 16 residues. CDR1 and CDR2 from the germline V gene are MDHEN and SYDVKM.

This clonotype was seen more than once but under ten times. The chain has TRBV19 and TRBJ2-1, with TRBD1 identical over 7 bases. Germline trimming cut 5 bases from V and 5 bases from J; bases unmatched to any gene: 9. There are 15 residues in the CDR3. Germline V lookup: CDR1 LNHDA, CDR2 SQIVND (reference sequence). This chain's CDR3 is CASSQTGSGHNEQFF. The CDR3 nucleotides read TGTGCCAGTAGTCAGACAGGGAGTGGCCACAATGAGCAGTTCTTC.

This clonotype has a single count. V usage is TRBV28 and J usage is TRBJ1-3; D uncertain. Looked up from germline, CDR1 is MDHEN and CDR2 is SYDVKM. CDR3 length: 13 amino acids. Trimming left V 6 bases short and J 2 bases short, with 8 bases between. In DNA, the CDR3 is TGTGCCAGCAGGACGCCAGCTGGAAACACCATATATTTT. Its protein is CASRTPAGNTIYF.

The V gene is TRBV10-2, the J gene TRBJ1-5; tentatively, D is TRBD1 (6 bases). CDR3 length: 15 residues. Trimming took 6 bases from V and 4 from J, leaving 16 bases between them. Germline CDR1 WSHSY, CDR2 SAAADI. This CDR3 reads CASRRDPGQNQPQHF. The CDR3 DNA is TGCGCCAGCAGGAGAGACCCAGGACAGAATCAGCCCCAGCATTTT.

The J gene is TRBJ1-1, the V gene TRBV6-1; possibly TRBD1 for D (5 bases). Trimming took 6 bases from V and 3 from J, leaving 14 bases between them. Germline V lookup: CDR1 MNHNS, CDR2 SASEGT. The length of the CDR3 is 14 residues. CDR3 residues: CASRAGRLDTEAFF. The CDR3, as DNA: TGTGCCAGCAGGGCGGGACGACTCGACACTGAAGCTTTCTTT.

This clonotype has only one observation. Without the conserved terminal phenylalanine or tryptophan, this CDR3 likely stems from a read error. This rearrangement joins TRBV10-1 to TRBJ2-7, with D unresolved. Germline-derived CDR1 and CDR2 are WNHNN and SYGVQD (reference sequence). The CDR3 loop spans 15 amino acids. CDR3 DNA sequence: TGCGCTTACCGACTGGTACATAAAAAGGGTCACGAGCAGTACTCC. It is translated as CAYRLVHKKGHEQYS.

CDR3 in amino acids: CASSERGHGANVLTF. The CDR3 region has the DNA TGTGCCAGCAGTGAAAGGGGGCATGGGGCCAACGTCCTGACTTTC. The rearrangement links TRBV6-1 to TRBJ2-6, with TRBD1 identical over 7 bases. The J segment lost 3 bases and the V segment lost 2 bases, leaving 1 base of the junction unmatched. Germline assignment: CDR1 MNHNS and CDR2 SASEGT. This CDR3 is 15 amino acids long.

The chain has TRBV20-1 and TRBJ2-7; D is perhaps TRBD1 (6 bases). Germline lookup yields CDR1 DFQATT and CDR2 SNEGSKA (reference sequence). CDR3 length: 14 amino acids. V was clipped by 6 bases and J by 4 bases, with 19 bases between them. The CDR3 nucleotides read TGCAGTGCCACACCCAGGGGTTCAGGGTACGAGCAGTACTTC. Its translation: CSATPRGSGYEQYF.

This clonotype occurred a few times. In DNA form, the CDR3 reads TGTGCCAGCAGTGATTGGGGAGATGCTTTCTTT. Amino acid sequence: CASSDWGDAFF. The chain employs TRBV6-1 and TRBJ1-1; D not resolved. V was shortened by 3 bases and J by 11 bases, with 10 bases between the two germline ends. The CDR3 has 11 amino acids. The germline gives CDR1 MNHNS, CDR2 SASEGT.

This clonotype was observed a few times. The chain recombines TRBV19 with TRBJ2-3, with TRBD2 identical over 7 bases. This CDR3 is built from 15 residues. The germline gives CDR1 LNHDA, CDR2 SQIVND (reference sequence). V trimming: 5 bases; J trimming: 7 bases; junction bases outside the gene matches: 12. Here the CDR3 reads CASSPQTGGGNTQYF. In nucleotides, the CDR3 is TGTGCCAGTAGTCCCCAGACGGGGGGAGGAAATACGCAGTATTTT.

The chain has TRBV12-3 or TRBV12-4 and TRBJ2-4; TRBD2 might be the D (5 bases). The CDR3 spans 16 residues. V lost 1 base and J lost 3, with 13 bases in between. CDR3 residues: CASSLGAYAGKNIQYF. The CDR3 DNA is TGTGCCAGCAGTTTAGGGGCCTATGCGGGCAAAAACATTCAGTACTTC.

This clonotype was observed at least ten times. This chain joins TRBV25-1 and TRBJ1-2, with a tentative D call TRBD1 (5 bases). Germline V lookup: CDR1 MGHDK, CDR2 SYGVNS. Trimming shortened V by 3 bases and J by 1 base, and 12 bases separated the two germline ends. The CDR3 is 15 amino acids. CDR3 residues: CASSDVGQGNYGYTF. In DNA form, the CDR3 reads TGTGCCAGCAGTGACGTGGGCCAGGGTAACTATGGCTACACCTTC.